The 21 T cell receptor beta chains below come from one sample, sequenced in a study of T cells in Graves' hyperthyroidism and ophthalmopathy. Researchers amplified the TCR beta CDR3 regions from RNA transcripts. Carried out on the TCR CDR3, a first-round RT-PCR used the HTBI primer set. MiXCR, applied by TCRdb to the multiplex PCR reads, yields one record per CDR3 protein. The data show over 450,000 distinct CDR3 sequences, with around 14% seen just once and about 17% held by the top ten. Sequenced sample: blood. Source of these receptors: a woman between 18 and 30 years old with Graves' hyperthyroidism.

As concerns this clonotype: Mismatch with germline at one junction end may stem from a read error. The chain has TRBV3-1 and TRBJ1-2, with D unclear. CDR3 size: 13 residues. The germline V gene encodes CDR1 LGHDT and CDR2 YNNKEL (reference sequence). The CDR3 reads CASSQRSEDGHTF. The CDR3 DNA reads TGTGCCAGCAGCCAACGATCAGAGGATGGCCACACCTTC.

This clonotype was seen only a few times. The rearrangement joins TRBV5-6 to TRBJ2-7; 7 nucleotides line up with TRBD1. The CDR3 is made up of 16 amino acids. V lost 4 bases, J lost 6 bases, and 16 bases stayed unmatched. CDR1 SGHDT and CDR2 YYEEEE come from the germline V gene. The CDR3 nucleotides read TGTGCCAGCAGCCCCCTCCCTCCAGGGGGAGAGATCGAGCAGTACTTC. Its protein product is CASSPLPPGGEIEQYF.

This clonotype was picked up many times. The V and J genes are TRBV18 and TRBJ2-1; 7 bases are a match to TRBD1. Trimming at V came to 2 bases and at J to 0 bases, leaving 7 bases not matched to a gene. CDR3 length: 17 amino acids. From germline, CDR1 is KGHSH and CDR2 LQKENI. The CDR3 region is CASSPTGAPFSYNEQFF. In nucleotides, the CDR3 is TGTGCCAGCTCACCAACAGGGGCCCCATTCTCCTACAATGAGCAGTTCTTC.

This clonotype was detected many times. The chain has TRBV10-3 and TRBJ2-1; the D gene is possibly TRBD2 (6 bases). The germline V and J ends were trimmed by 3 bases and 6 bases, with 15 bases remaining between them. CDR1 and CDR2 (germline): ENHRY, SYGVKD. CDR3 length: 15 amino acids. The CDR3 spells CAISDTGARGNEQFF. CDR3 nucleotides: TGTGCCATCAGTGATACGGGAGCTAGGGGCAATGAGCAGTTCTTC.

The V and J genes are TRBV5-5 and TRBJ2-1; 7 positions agree with TRBD1. V was clipped by 4 bases and J by 9 bases; unmatched bases: 13. Germline CDR1 SGHKS, CDR2 YYEKEE (reference sequence). CDR3 length: 15 amino acids. The CDR3, as DNA: TGTGCCAGCAGCCCCCCTGACAGGGTAAGCGGTGAGCAGTTCTTC. It translates to CASSPPDRVSGEQFF.

Ten or more counts support this clonotype. V gene TRBV29-1 combines with J gene TRBJ1-1, with D perhaps matching TRBD1 (6 bases). The germline gives CDR1 SQVTM, CDR2 ANQGSEA. The CDR3 is made up of 13 amino acids. V lost 6 bases and J 2 bases, leaving 13 bases between the germline ends. The CDR3 nucleotides read TGCAGCGTGACTGAGGGGGGAAACACTGAAGCTTTCTTT. Protein product: CSVTEGGNTEAFF.

This clonotype was counted ten times or more. The chain has TRBV2 and TRBJ1-1; D is unresolved. The V end lost 8 bases, the J end lost 3 bases, and 13 bases lay between the germline ends. Germline V gene sequence: CDR1 SNHLY, CDR2 FYNNEI. This CDR3 region has 13 residues. The CDR3 DNA sequence: TGTGCCAGCCGGGGTTTCCGGGACACTGAAGCTTTCTTT. It codes for CASRGFRDTEAFF.

This clonotype was detected many times. The V gene is TRBV11-1, the J gene TRBJ1-2, with unresolved D. From germline, CDR1 is SGHAT and CDR2 FQDESV (reference sequence). CDR3 length equals 16 residues. V was pared by 1 base and J by 4 bases, with 16 bases between. The CDR3 DNA reads TGTGCCAGCAGCTTAGGGGCCCCTCAATCCCCCTATGGCTACACCTTC. Translation gives CASSLGAPQSPYGYTF.

As to this clonotype: The conserved phenylalanine or tryptophan is not found at the CDR3 terminus, so this likely reflects a read error. The V call is TRBV30, the J call TRBJ1-5; D is undetermined. There are 15 residues in the CDR3. V lost 2 bases to trimming and J lost 7 bases, with 18 bases between them. Germline lookup yields CDR1 GTSNPN and CDR2 SVGIG (reference sequence). The CDR3 spells CAWSRPHGFGQPQHL. CDR3 bases: TGTGCCTGGAGTCGCCCCCATGGATTCGGGCAGCCCCAGCATCTT.

This clonotype came up many times. The rearrangement links TRBV30 to TRBJ2-7, with 7 bases fitting TRBD2. This CDR3 region has 13 residues. Trimming took 4 bases from V and 3 from J; bases not matched to a gene: 6. The germline gives CDR1 GTSNPN, CDR2 SVGIG (reference sequence). CDR3 residues: CAWMEAGLYEQYF. In DNA form, the CDR3 reads TGTGCCTGGATGGAAGCGGGACTCTACGAGCAGTACTTC.

This clonotype was found many times. This chain joins TRBV2 and TRBJ1-5; 10 bases match TRBD1. In germline, CDR1 is SNHLY, CDR2 FYNNEI. The length of the CDR3 is 14 residues. V trimming: 11 bases; J trimming: 6 bases; junction bases outside the gene matches: 10. The CDR3 here is CAAKTGGEGQPQHF. The DNA of the CDR3 is TGTGCCGCAAAGACAGGGGGCGAAGGTCAGCCCCAGCATTTT.

This clonotype turned up a few times. The chain recombines TRBV6-4 with TRBJ2-7, with D possibly being TRBD1 (6 bases). The germline V gene encodes CDR1 MRHNA and CDR2 SNTAGT. CDR3 size: 16 residues. V lost 2 bases and J 3 bases, leaving 17 bases between the germline ends. The CDR3 DNA reads TGTGCCAGCAGTGACCCCCGACAGGACCTCTGCTACGAGCAGTACTTC. Translating gives CASSDPRQDLCYEQYF.

The V gene is TRBV7-9, the J gene TRBJ2-5; D is perhaps TRBD1 (6 bases). V lost 4 bases and J lost 10, with 19 bases in between. The germline V gene has CDR1 SEHNR and CDR2 FQNEAQ (reference sequence). The CDR3 has 14 amino acids. The CDR3 is CASSSFDRLGLQYF. The CDR3 DNA reads as TGTGCCAGCAGCTCTTTCGACAGGCTGGGCCTCCAGTACTTC.

The table lists this clonotype with a few counts. The chain combines TRBV11-2 with TRBJ1-3; 9 bases are a match to TRBD1. Trimming removed 5 bases from V and 0 bases from J; junction bases left unmatched: 8. The CDR3 is 17 amino acids. Germline CDR1 and CDR2: SGHAT and FQNNGV. CDR3 nucleotides: TGTGCCAGCAGCCCATCGGGGGACAGGGCCTCTGGAAACACCATATATTTT. Translated, it gives CASSPSGDRASGNTIYF.

This clonotype was seen repeatedly, ten times or more. The gene calls are TRBV9 and TRBJ2-5, with D maybe TRBD1 (5 bases). The ends were cut back, 3 bases at V and 2 bases at J, with 11 bases in the middle. The length of the CDR3 is 14 residues. Germline V CDR1 and CDR2: SGDLS, YYNGEE. CDR3 nucleotides: TGTGCCAGCAGCGCGGGCCAGGGACAAGAGACCCAGTACTTC. Translating it yields CASSAGQGQETQYF.

This clonotype was seen repeatedly, ten times or more. V gene TRBV7-8 combines with J gene TRBJ2-4, with D perhaps matching TRBD1 (5 bases). Between the trimmed V and J ends, which lost 1 base and 0 bases, there was a span of 19 bases. The V gene's germline CDR1 is SGHVS and CDR2 FQNEAQ. This CDR3 is built from 19 residues. The CDR3 DNA follows: TGTGCCAGCAGCTTAGGTCTGGGGCGCCACCCTCTAGCCAAAAACATTCAGTACTTC. Translation: CASSLGLGRHPLAKNIQYF.

This clonotype was seen more than once but under ten times. The V call is TRBV7-6, the J call TRBJ2-3; 9 nucleotides align to TRBD2. Trimming took 7 bases from V and 4 from J; bases not matched to a gene: 9. Germline V gene data show CDR1 as SGHVS and CDR2 as FNYEAQ. CDR3 length: 15 residues. The CDR3 DNA reads TGTGCCAGCACTCGTGCAGCGGGAGGCGCAGATACGCAGTATTTT. Its protein is CASTRAAGGADTQYF.

The sample holds many counts of this clonotype. V is TRBV27 and J is TRBJ1-5, with no clear D. The CDR3 runs to 14 residues. Germline CDR1 and CDR2: MNHEY and SMNVEV (reference sequence). V was cut by 6 bases and J by 0 bases, with 9 bases left in between. The CDR3 is CASSSKYSNQPQHF. The CDR3 bases are TGTGCCAGCAGCAGTAAATATAGCAATCAGCCCCAGCATTTT.

The chain links TRBV5-1 to TRBJ2-5; 9 bases are a match to TRBD2. In germline, CDR1 is SGHRS, CDR2 YFSETQ. The CDR3 runs to 16 residues. V dropped 8 bases and J dropped 1; count of bases not matched to a gene: 12. The CDR3 is CASCRLASGVQETQYF. CDR3 in DNA: TGCGCCAGTTGCAGACTCGCTAGCGGGGTCCAAGAGACCCAGTACTTC. The full variable domain, in which reference TRBV5-1 and TRBJ2-5 provide the parts outside the CDR3, is KAGVTQTPRYLIKTRGQQVTLSCSPISGHRSVSWYQQTPGQGLQFLFEYFSETQRNKGNFPGRFSGRQFSNSRSEMNVSTLELGDSALYLCASCRLASGVQETQYFGPGTRLLVL.

This clonotype was seen only once. The CDR3 DNA reads as TGCGCCAGCAGCTTGGCGACTAGCGGGATCTACGAGCAGTACGTC. It codes for CASSLATSGIYEQYV. The chain joins TRBV5-1 to TRBJ2-7; 11 bases fit TRBD2. The CDR3 is 15 amino acids. The J segment lost 3 bases and the V segment lost 0 bases, leaving 2 bases of the junction unmatched. Germline lookup yields CDR1 SGHRS and CDR2 YFSETQ.

On this clonotype: A much larger clonotype is one base distant, so this may be a read error. The V and J genes are TRBV12-3 or TRBV12-4 and TRBJ2-5; 13 bases fit TRBD2. V gave up 6 bases and J gave up 6 bases; unmatched junction bases: 4. This CDR3 spans 14 amino acids. In DNA, the CDR3 is TGTGCCAGCAGCCCGACTAGCGGGAGGCAGACCCAGTACTTC. Translated: CASSPTSGRQTQYF.